Below are 27 T cell receptor beta chains sequenced from a single sample in a study of blood T cells in healthy people across ages. PCR was performed a second time for roughly 7 to 12 cycles using a sample-barcoded 5' primer and a J-beta primer mix. TCRdb used MiXCR to reprocess the 5' RACE reads, holding one entry per CDR3 protein. The sample comprises under 1 million distinct CDR3 sequences, roughly 44% of which are singletons, and roughly 19% rests with the top ten. Sample: blood. These receptors were taken from a man in his 60s in good health.

The chain joins TRBV28 to TRBJ2-1, with 9 bases identical to TRBD2. Trimming at V came to 1 base and at J to 2 bases, leaving 6 bases not matched to a gene. This CDR3 region has 17 residues. Germline V gives CDR1 MDHEN, CDR2 SYDVKM. The CDR3 reads CASSLFPRGGAYNEQFF. The CDR3 region has the DNA TGTGCCAGCAGTTTATTCCCTCGCGGGGGGGCCTACAATGAGCAGTTCTTC.

The chain links TRBV14 to TRBJ2-3, with 8 bases matching TRBD2. J was trimmed by 0 bases and V by 5 bases; bases with no gene match: 4. Per the germline V gene, CDR1 is SGHDN and CDR2 is FVKESK. The length of the CDR3 is 15 residues. The CDR3 sequence: CASSVAGTSTDTQYF. The CDR3 coding sequence is TGTGCCAGCAGCGTAGCGGGGACTAGCACAGATACGCAGTATTTT.

The V gene is TRBV29-1, the J gene TRBJ1-2; D unclear. The CDR3 runs 13 residues. V lost 6 bases and J 4 bases, leaving 15 bases between the germline ends. CDR1 is SQVTM and CDR2 is ANQGSEA in the germline V gene. In DNA form, the CDR3 reads TGCAGCGTCCACGAAAAGGGTTCCTATGGCTACACCTTC. It codes for CSVHEKGSYGYTF.

The table lists this clonotype with a few counts. The CDR3 is CASSTGDRGSYNEQFF. The CDR3 nucleotides read TGTGCCAGCTCAACAGGGGACAGGGGCAGCTACAATGAGCAGTTCTTC. J is TRBJ2-1 and V is TRBV18; 10 bases align to TRBD1. CDR1 and CDR2 from the germline V gene are KGHSH and LQKENI. This CDR3 is 16 amino acids long. Losses at the gene ends were 5 bases for V and 3 bases for J; bases not matched to a gene: 7.

Remarks on this clonotype: At one boundary the junction diverges from the germline segment, which might be a read error. The rearrangement joins TRBV11-3 to TRBJ2-3, with D possibly TRBD1 on 6 matching bases. The CDR3 is 15 residues long. Germline-derived CDR1 and CDR2 are SGHNT and YENEEA. The CDR3 sequence: CACSLSTGGTDTQYF. DNA of the CDR3: TGTGCCTGCAGCCTATCGACAGGCGGCACAGATACGCAGTATTTT.

The chain recombines TRBV9 with TRBJ2-1; D may be TRBD1 (6 bases). Germline loops: CDR1 SGDLS, CDR2 YYNGEE. Trimming stripped 3 bases from V and 0 bases from J, with 13 bases between. CDR3 length: 16 amino acids. This CDR3 is CASSGPQGSSYNEQFF. CDR3 nucleotide sequence: TGTGCCAGCAGCGGCCCACAGGGAAGCTCCTACAATGAGCAGTTCTTC.

V usage is TRBV5-1 and J usage is TRBJ2-4, with D possibly being TRBD1 (5 bases). Trimming shortened V by 0 bases and J by 3 bases, and 10 bases separated the two germline ends. This CDR3 region has 15 residues. Per germline, CDR1 SGHRS and CDR2 YFSETQ. The CDR3 DNA is TGCGCCAGCAGCTTGGCGACAGTGGGCAAAAACATTCAGTACTTC. Its translation: CASSLATVGKNIQYF.

The table lists this clonotype with a few counts. V is TRBV14 and J is TRBJ2-3, with no clear D. Trimming stripped 4 bases from V and 13 bases from J, with 21 bases between. Germline CDR1 and CDR2: SGHDN and FVKESK. The CDR3 spans 14 residues. The CDR3 sequence: CASSPTPASALEYF. CDR3 nucleotide sequence: TGTGCCAGCAGCCCAACCCCAGCCAGCGCCCTCGAGTATTTT.

In DNA, the CDR3 is TGCAGTGCTACTCCGTTGGCGTTTGGAAAACTGTTTTTT. It encodes CSATPLAFGKLFF. V gene TRBV20-1 combines with J gene TRBJ1-4; D not resolved. The CDR3 consists of 13 residues. Per the germline V gene, CDR1 is DFQATT and CDR2 is SNEGSKA (reference sequence). V dropped 4 bases and J dropped 10 bases, with 16 bases sitting between them.

In its sample, this clonotype was seen a few times. The chain uses TRBV6-2 or TRBV6-3 and TRBJ2-3; D is perhaps TRBD1 (6 bases). The CDR3 spans 15 residues. Trimming took 5 bases from V and 4 from J, leaving 16 bases between them. Germline V gives CDR1 MNHEY, CDR2 SVGEGT. CDR3 residues: CASSPFRGSSDTQYF. CDR3 in DNA: TGTGCCAGCAGTCCATTCAGGGGTTCTTCAGATACGCAGTATTTT.

In its sample, this clonotype was seen many times. J is TRBJ2-7 and V is TRBV13; 8 bases fit TRBD2. V gave up 3 bases and J gave up 5 bases; unmatched junction bases: 0. This CDR3 comprises 12 residues. Looked up from germline, CDR1 is PRHDT and CDR2 is FYEKMQ (reference sequence). This CDR3 is CASSFSGNEQYF. The CDR3 coding sequence is TGTGCCAGCAGCTTTAGCGGGAACGAGCAGTACTTC.

This clonotype was seen a few times. With a much larger clone just one base away, this may be a read error. The chain uses TRBV7-3 and TRBJ2-1; weak D call: TRBD2 (6 bases). TRBJ2-7 matches the DNA end more closely, so the J call is doubtful. The CDR3 has 22 residues. Germline V CDR1 and CDR2: SGHTA, FQGTGA. The CDR3: CASSLIPTLRDGGQSSYNEQYF. DNA of the CDR3: TGTGCCAGCAGCTTAATACCGACACTCCGGGACGGGGGTCAGAGCTCCTACAATGAGCAGTACTTC.

This clonotype has more than one count but fewer than ten. The chain employs TRBV14 and TRBJ2-5, with D unresolved. V was shortened by 0 bases and J by 11 bases, with 16 bases between the two germline ends. The CDR3 consists of 14 residues. The germline V gene encodes CDR1 SGHDN and CDR2 FVKESK. CDR3 coding DNA: TGTGCCAGCAGCCAAGATATGGGTTACAATGAGCAGTACTTC. The encoded protein is CASSQDMGYNEQYF.

This clonotype occurred a few times. The chain is built from TRBV6-5 and TRBJ1-2, with 7 positions matching TRBD1. The CDR3 extends over 14 amino acids. Trimming at V came to 5 bases and at J to 4 bases, leaving 7 bases not matched to a gene. CDR1 is MNHEY, CDR2 SVGAGI, per germline. The CDR3 region has the DNA TGTGCCAGCAGTCCCAGGGGGGGAGGCTATGGCTACACCTTC. This gives the protein CASSPRGGGYGYTF.

DNA of the CDR3: TGTGCCACCAGCAGAGGTAGCGGGATAACGAATGAGCAGTTCTTC. This sequence encodes CATSRGSGITNEQFF. V gene TRBV15 combines with J gene TRBJ2-1, with 8 bases aligning to TRBD2. The V gene's germline CDR1 is LNHNV and CDR2 YYDKDF (reference sequence). V lost 1 base to trimming and J lost 7 bases; unmatched junction nucleotides: 6. The CDR3 is 15 amino acids.

The CDR3 reads CAWSVGQGYRREQFF. In DNA form, the CDR3 reads TGTGCCTGGAGTGTAGGGCAGGGATATCGGCGTGAGCAGTTCTTC. J is TRBJ2-1 and V is TRBV30; a weak D match, TRBD1 (5 bases). Trimming left V 0 bases short and J 9 bases short, with 18 bases between. The CDR3 has 15 residues. Germline V CDR1 and CDR2: GTSNPN, SVGIG (reference sequence).

The chain couples TRBV27 to TRBJ2-7, with D hard to call. Trimming left V 3 bases short and J 5 bases short, with 17 bases between. Germline V gives CDR1 MNHEY, CDR2 SMNVEV (reference sequence). The CDR3 loop spans 15 amino acids. CDR3 DNA sequence: TGTGCCAGCAGTTTCGATACCTGGTGGGGAAACGAGCAGTACTTC. Protein sequence: CASSFDTWWGNEQYF.

This clonotype was counted at least ten times. The rearrangement joins TRBV7-2 to TRBJ2-7; 10 bases are shared with TRBD1. Germline assignment: CDR1 SGHTA and CDR2 FQGNSA. This CDR3 comprises 15 residues. V lost 8 bases to trimming and J lost 3 bases; unmatched junction nucleotides: 10. This CDR3 reads CASSLAGTGVYEQYF. As DNA, the CDR3 is TGTGCCAGCTCACTGGCCGGGACAGGGGTCTACGAGCAGTACTTC. Based on the CDR3 plus reference TRBV7-2 and TRBJ2-7, the full variable domain is GAGVSQSPSNKVTEKGKDVELRCDPISGHTALYWYRQSLGQGLEFLIYFQGNSAPDKSGLPSDRFSAERTGGSVSTLTIQRTQQEDSAVYLCASSLAGTGVYEQYFGPGTRLTVT.

The CDR3 protein is CASSVGPFLTDTQYF. The CDR3, as DNA: TGCGCCAGCAGCGTTGGACCGTTTTTGACAGATACGCAGTATTTT. The chain joins TRBV5-1 to TRBJ2-3, with D unclear. The V end was cut by 4 bases, the J end by 3 bases, with 15 bases between. Per germline, CDR1 SGHRS and CDR2 YFSETQ. CDR3 length: 15 amino acids.

The chain recombines TRBV9 with TRBJ2-1; no definite D call. The germline V gene has CDR1 SGDLS and CDR2 YYNGEE. The CDR3 is 12 amino acids. Trimming removed 0 bases from V and 13 bases from J, with 11 bases in between. CDR3 residues: CASSVAAGVQFF. In nucleotides, the CDR3 is TGTGCCAGCAGCGTAGCTGCAGGTGTTCAGTTCTTC.

The rearrangement uses TRBV5-1 and TRBJ2-6; D remains ambiguous. In germline, CDR1 is SGHRS, CDR2 YFSETQ. The CDR3 totals 12 residues. Trimming removed 0 bases at V and 9 bases at J, with 4 bases between. The CDR3 coding sequence is TGCGCCAGCAGCTTGGGCGGCAACGTCCTGACTTTC. Residues: CASSLGGNVLTF.

This clonotype was recorded a few times. The CDR3 coding sequence is TGCAGTGCTAGGAGGCGGAGGCTAGCGGGGGTTGAGACCCAGTACTTC. Residues: CSARRRRLAGVETQYF. This chain joins TRBV20-1 and TRBJ2-5, with TRBD2 matching over 10 bases. V trimming: 3 bases; J trimming: 5 bases; junction bases outside the gene matches: 12. This CDR3 spans 16 amino acids. Germline CDR1 and CDR2: DFQATT and SNEGSKA (reference sequence).

This clonotype was recorded a few times. The chain combines TRBV6-1 with TRBJ1-2, with 7 bases matching TRBD1. Per the germline V gene, CDR1 is MNHNS and CDR2 is SASEGT. V lost 8 bases to trimming and J lost 0 bases; unmatched junction nucleotides: 6. The CDR3 runs to 14 residues. CDR3 residues: CASFRDSANYGYTF. The CDR3 coding sequence is TGTGCCAGCTTCCGGGACAGTGCTAACTATGGCTACACCTTC.

This chain uses TRBV7-9 with TRBJ1-2; weak D call: TRBD1 (6 bases). This CDR3 contains 14 residues. Germline CDR1 and CDR2: SEHNR and FQNEAQ (reference sequence). V was pared by 5 bases and J by 3 bases, with 13 bases between. The CDR3 bases are TGTGCCAGCAGCATGAGGGGGGTCGACTATGGCTACACCTTC. Encoded protein: CASSMRGVDYGYTF.

This sequence joins TRBV2 and TRBJ2-1, with D possibly TRBD1 on 6 matching bases. Trimming stripped 1 base from V and 3 bases from J, with 10 bases between. From germline, CDR1 is SNHLY and CDR2 FYNNEI. There are 15 residues in the CDR3. As DNA, the CDR3 is TGTGCCAGCAGTGAAGGGACAGCCCTCTACAATGAGCAGTTCTTC. Protein sequence: CASSEGTALYNEQFF.

As concerns this clonotype: At one end, the junction sequence differs from germline, possibly due to a read error. The chain's CDR3 is CSATKSRDRGGGCTF. The CDR3 DNA reads TGCAGTGCTACTAAGTCCCGGGACAGAGGAGGGGGCTGCACCTTC. J is TRBJ1-2 and V is TRBV20-1, with 7 bases matching TRBD1. Germline assignment: CDR1 DFQATT and CDR2 SNEGSKA (reference sequence). This CDR3 region has 15 residues.

The chain recombines TRBV5-4 with TRBJ2-3; 8 bases match TRBD2. The V gene's germline CDR1 is SGHNT and CDR2 YYREEE (reference sequence). The V segment lost 7 bases and the J segment 0 bases; nucleotides outside the gene matches: 4. This CDR3 contains 14 residues. CDR3 protein: CASQASGSTDTQYF. CDR3 coding DNA: TGTGCCAGCCAGGCTAGCGGGAGCACAGATACGCAGTATTTT. Drawing the rest from reference TRBV5-4 and TRBJ2-3, the complete variable domain is ETGVTQSPTHLIKTRGQQVTLRCSSQSGHNTVSWYQQALGQGPQFIFQYYREEENGRGNFPPRFSGLQFPNYSSELNVNALELDDSALYLCASQASGSTDTQYFGPGTRLTVL.